Sequencing of this T cell receptor beta chain was carried out in a study of blood T cell repertoires in COVID-19. Study overall: Some COVID-19 samples were acute and others convalescent; all came from the United States, Italy and Spain. The analysed material was cDNA or gDNA that came from T cells, B-cell-depleted T cells, or PBMCs.

In the original processing: The authors estimated nucleated cell counts from reference gene primer amplification. Generated by immunoSEQ multiplex PCR, the TCRdb table keeps only in-frame clones and is missing some. V, J and clone size reflect that table, while D and trimming were determined from the DNA. Seen here are 130,000 or so clones, about 87% observed once, and the top ten hold under 2.5%. The TCR originated in a man aged 50 or older with active COVID-19. The sequenced sample consisted of peripheral blood.

The CDR3 DNA follows: TGTGCCAGCAGTTGGGACAGGGATCGTTCACCCCTCCACTTT. Its translation is CASSWDRDRSPLHF. The chain employs TRBV6-5 and TRBJ1-6; 9 bases agree with TRBD1. The CDR3 runs to 14 residues. With V trimmed by 4 bases and J by 9 bases, 4 bases remained unmatched. Germline loops: CDR1 MNHEY, CDR2 SVGAGI.